The rows below give T cell receptor beta chains drawn from one sample of a study of T cell responses to AZD1222 COVID-19 vaccine. Sequencing used immunoSEQ multiplex PCR; TCRdb keeps in-frame clones, though not all of them. The sample has about 92,000 clones, 70% to 90% seen once. The material was peripheral blood, obtained on day 0 of AZD1222 vaccination. The origin of the receptors is an adult in good health. The CDR3 runs from the conserved cysteine through the conserved F or W. Each record gives: J gene, clone size, V gene, D gene, CDR3 DNA, CDR3 protein. A D gene is named only where the DNA matches it firmly. The listing skips clone size in some rows; elsewhere it reads once, few, many or a size class.

TRBJ2-7 . TRBV18 . TGTGCCAGCTCAAACCAGGGACCTGGTCCCTCCTACGAGCAGTACTTC CASSNQGPGPSYEQYF
TRBJ2-5 . TRBV5-1 . TGCGCCAGCAGCATACAGTTAAGTGGACAAGAGACCCAGTACTTC CASSIQLSGQETQYF
TRBJ2-1 . TRBV18 TRBD2 TGTGCCAGCTCACGGGCTAGCGGGGGTCAATACAATGAGCAGTTCTTC CASSRASGGQYNEQFF
TRBJ1-2 . TRBV7-9 TRBD1 TGTGCCAGCAGCCAAGGAGGGGGCACTAACTATGGCTACACCTTC CASSQGGGTNYGYTF
TRBJ2-7 few TRBV12-3/TRBV12-4 . TGTGCCAGCAGCCCGACTCGGACGGGGGAGCAGTACTTC CASSPTRTGEQYF
TRBJ2-6 . TRBV2 . TGTGCCAGCAGTGAGCAGGGCCGAGGCAACGTCCTGACTTTC CASSEQGRGNVLTF
TRBJ1-1 . TRBV19 . TGTGCCAGTAGTGACAGAGGCGGGATGACTGAAGCTTTCTTT CASSDRGGMTEAFF
TRBJ2-1 . TRBV7-9 . TGTGCCAGCAGCTTAATTTGGACCAACAATGAGCAGTTCTTC CASSLIWTNNEQFF
TRBJ2-5 . TRBV12-5 TRBD1 TGTGCTAGTGGTTCGGCCGGGACAGGGGTGAGGGAGACCCAGTACTTC CASGSAGTGVRETQYF
TRBJ1-6 few TRBV6-5 . TGTGCCAGCAGGGACGGGGGGCCTAATTCACCCCTCCACTTT CASRDGGPNSPLHF
TRBJ1-6 few TRBV19 TRBD1 TGTGCCAGTAGTCGTCGACAGGGTGGGGATTCACCCCTCCACTTT CASSRRQGGDSPLHF
TRBJ1-5 . TRBV30 TRBD1 TGTGCCTGGGGGACAGGGGGCCATTTAAAGCCCCAGCATTTT CAWGTGGHLKPQHF
TRBJ2-2 . TRBV7-2 . TGTGCCAGCAGAAAGACCCCTACCGGGGAGCTGTTTTTT CASRKTPTGELFF
TRBJ2-1 . TRBV19 TRBD2 TGTGCCAGTAGCCTTCGGGGGGGAGCCTACAATGAGCAGTTCTTC CASSLRGGAYNEQFF
TRBJ2-7 . TRBV6-5 TRBD1 TGTGCCAGCAGTTACTCGGGACAGGGGGCCCACGAGCAGTACTTC CASSYSGQGAHEQYF
TRBJ2-1 . TRBV2 . TGTGCCAGCCTCGTACAGGGTAGCTCCTACAATGAGCAGTTCTTC CASLVQGSSYNEQFF
TRBJ2-7 . TRBV19 . TGTGCCAGTAGTCGACAGGCAACTAACGAGCAGTACTTC CASSRQATNEQYF
TRBJ2-1 . TRBV6-2/TRBV6-3 TRBD2 TGTGCCAGCAGTTACAGCGGGAGCTCCTACAATGAGCAGTTCTTC CASSYSGSSYNEQFF
TRBJ1-5 . TRBV28 . TGTGCCAGCAGTTTCATGTCCGCGGATCAGCCCCAGCATTTT CASSFMSADQPQHF
TRBJ1-2 . TRBV2 . TGTGCCAGCAGTGAAGCGGGAGGAAATGGCTATGGCTACACCTTC CASSEAGGNGYGYTF
TRBJ2-3 . TRBV5-4 . TGTGCCAGCAGCTTGGGACGCAGCACAGATACGCAGTATTTT CASSLGRSTDTQYF
TRBJ1-6 . TRBV7-2 TRBD1 TGTGCCAGCAGCGAGACAGGGGGCGGTAATTCACCCCTCCACTTT CASSETGGGNSPLHF
TRBJ1-1 . TRBV19 . TGTGCCAGTAGTCAACAGTCGAACACTGAAGCTTTCTTT CASSQQSNTEAFF
TRBJ2-5 . TRBV5-1 TRBD1 TGCGCCAGTTCATCATCCGGGACAGGGAGGGAGACCCAGTACTTC CASSSSGTGRETQYF
TRBJ2-5 few TRBV19 . TGTGCCAGTACCTCCCGGGCCCGAGAGGAGACCCAGTACTTC CASTSRAREETQYF
TRBJ2-1 few TRBV5-1 TRBD2 TGCGCCAGCAGCTCGGGGGGGAGCAGCTCCTACAATGAGCAGTTCTTC CASSSGGSSSYNEQFF
TRBJ2-2 . TRBV5-1 . TGCGCCAGTGGGGACACCCCGGGTACCGGGGAGCTGTTTTTT CASGDTPGTGELFF
TRBJ2-3 . TRBV7-2 TRBD2 TGTGCCAGCAGCTTGAGCGGGGTTAGCACAGATACGCAGTATTTT CASSLSGVSTDTQYF
TRBJ1-1 . TRBV4-2 . TGTGCCAGCAGATTTCGCGGAGGCACAGGGCGGAACACTGAAGCTTTCTTT CASRFRGGTGRNTEAFF
TRBJ2-6 . TRBV23-1 . TGCGCCAGCAGTCAGATCAGGGATTTCGGGGCCAACGTCCTGACTTTC CASSQIRDFGANVLTF
TRBJ1-1 . TRBV30 TRBD1 TGTGCCTGGAGTGTACGCAGGGGGCAGGATTTTTCAAACACTGAAGCTTTCTTT CAWSVRRGQDFSNTEAFF
TRBJ1-6 few TRBV7-2 . TGTGCCAGCAGCCTTAGTGGGCGGTCACCCCTCCACTTT CASSLSGRSPLHF
TRBJ1-4 . TRBV5-4 TRBD1 TGTGCCAGCAGCTTGAAAGGGACAGGGGGCGAAAAACTGTTTTTT CASSLKGTGGEKLFF
TRBJ1-2 . TRBV3-1/TRBV3-2 . TGTGCCAGCAGCCAAGGCGTCAGTCCTTGGGATGGCTACACCTTC CASSQGVSPWDGYTF
TRBJ1-1 . TRBV6-4 . TGTGCCAGCAGTGACTCTGGCAGGGATTTTCCCCCGAACACTGAAGCTTTCTTT CASSDSGRDFPPNTEAFF
TRBJ1-1 . TRBV2 . TGTGCCAGCTGGTGGCAGAGAAACACTGAAGCTTTCTTT CASWWQRNTEAFF
TRBJ2-5 . TRBV27 TRBD2 TGTGCCAGCCGTCTAGCGGGAGGGGAGACCCAGTACTTC CASRLAGGETQYF
TRBJ1-1 . TRBV11-3 . TGTGCCAGCAGCTCTCAGGGGAACACTGAAGCTTTCTTT CASSSQGNTEAFF
TRBJ1-6 . TRBV4-1 . TGCGCCAGCAGCCAAGAACACCGTTCATCCCTCCACTTT CASSQEHRSSLHF
TRBJ2-7 . TRBV18 . TGTGCCAGCTCACCGGACAGCGGAGGGGAGCAGTACTTC CASSPDSGGEQYF
TRBJ2-3 . TRBV5-5 TRBD1 TGTGCCAGCAGCTTGCAGGGGGCCGCAGATACGCAGTATTTT CASSLQGAADTQYF